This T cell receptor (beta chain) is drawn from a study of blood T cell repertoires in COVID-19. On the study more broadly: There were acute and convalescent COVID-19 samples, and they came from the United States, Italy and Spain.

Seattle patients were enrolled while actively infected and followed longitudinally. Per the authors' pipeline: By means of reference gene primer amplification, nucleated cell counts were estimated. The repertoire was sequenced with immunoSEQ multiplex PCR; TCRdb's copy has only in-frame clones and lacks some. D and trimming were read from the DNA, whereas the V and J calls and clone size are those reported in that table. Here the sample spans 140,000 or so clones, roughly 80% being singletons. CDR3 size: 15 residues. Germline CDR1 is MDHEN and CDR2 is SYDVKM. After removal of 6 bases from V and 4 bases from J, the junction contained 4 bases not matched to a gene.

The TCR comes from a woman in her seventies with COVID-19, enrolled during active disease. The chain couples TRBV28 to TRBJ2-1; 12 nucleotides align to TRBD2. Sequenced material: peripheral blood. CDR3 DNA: TGTGCCAGCAGCTTGACTAGCGGGGGTTACAATGAGCAGTTCTTC. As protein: CASSLTSGGYNEQFF. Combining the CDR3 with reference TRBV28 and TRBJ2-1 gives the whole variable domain DVKVTQSSRYLVKRTGEKVFLECVQDMDHENMFWYRQDPGLGLRLIYFSYDVKMKEKGDIPEGYSVSREKKERFSLILESASTNQTSMYLCASSLTSGGYNEQFFGPGTRLTVL.